A selection of T cell receptor beta chains follows, all from one sample in a study of T cell responses to AZD1222 COVID-19 vaccine. Some clones are missing from TCRdb's copy, which holds only in-frame ones; the method was immunoSEQ multiplex PCR. The table lists roughly 100,000 clones, roughly 87% of them singletons. Source: peripheral blood, taken 28 days after the second AZD1222 dose. The source is an adult who received the AZD1222 COVID-19 vaccine. Each CDR3 is given with its conserved first and last residue. Each record gives: clone size, D gene, V gene, J gene, CDR3 protein, CDR3 DNA. A D gene is named only where the DNA matches it firmly. Size tells how often a clone was seen (once, few, many) or the class of an expanded clone, and some rows leave it out.

clone_size: NA
d_call: TRBD2
v_call: TRBV5-5
j_call: TRBJ2-3
cdr3_aa: CASSQGLAADTQYF
cdr3_nt: TGTGCCAGCAGCCAGGGACTAGCAGCAGATACGCAGTATTTT

clone_size: few
d_call: NA
v_call: TRBV19
j_call: TRBJ2-2
cdr3_aa: CASSMGGGELFF
cdr3_nt: TGTGCCAGTAGTATGGGGGGCGGGGAGCTGTTTTTT

clone_size: NA
d_call: NA
v_call: TRBV19
j_call: TRBJ1-5
cdr3_aa: CASSGSYRGYSNQPQHF
cdr3_nt: TGTGCCAGTAGTGGAAGTTATAGGGGTTATAGCAATCAGCCCCAGCATTTT

clone_size: NA
d_call: TRBD2
v_call: TRBV29-1
j_call: TRBJ2-2
cdr3_aa: CSGHLAGAGELFF
cdr3_nt: TGCAGCGGACACTTAGCGGGAGCCGGGGAGCTGTTTTTT

clone_size: NA
d_call: NA
v_call: TRBV3-1/TRBV3-2
j_call: TRBJ2-6
cdr3_aa: CASSQDPWSGANVLTF
cdr3_nt: TGTGCCAGCAGCCAAGATCCATGGTCTGGGGCCAACGTCCTGACTTTC

clone_size: NA
d_call: NA
v_call: TRBV19
j_call: TRBJ1-5
cdr3_aa: CASSIRTENQPQHF
cdr3_nt: TGTGCCAGTAGTATTCGGACAGAGAATCAGCCCCAGCATTTT

clone_size: NA
d_call: NA
v_call: TRBV27
j_call: TRBJ2-1
cdr3_aa: CASSLSLSSYNEQFF
cdr3_nt: TGTGCCAGCAGTTTATCTTTGAGCTCCTACAATGAGCAGTTCTTC

clone_size: NA
d_call: NA
v_call: TRBV7-2
j_call: TRBJ2-7
cdr3_aa: CASSLWSQGGYEQYF
cdr3_nt: TGTGCCAGCAGCTTATGGTCCCAGGGAGGCTACGAGCAGTACTTC

clone_size: once
d_call: TRBD2
v_call: TRBV9
j_call: TRBJ2-2
cdr3_aa: CARVRLAVTGELFF
cdr3_nt: TGTGCCAGAGTACGGCTAGCGGTCACCGGGGAGCTGTTTTTT

clone_size: NA
d_call: TRBD2
v_call: TRBV18
j_call: TRBJ2-1
cdr3_aa: CASSPPGLATLNEQFF
cdr3_nt: TGTGCCAGCTCACCACCAGGACTAGCGACTCTTAATGAGCAGTTCTTC

clone_size: NA
d_call: NA
v_call: TRBV5-1
j_call: TRBJ2-6
cdr3_aa: CASSLPTASSGANVLTF
cdr3_nt: TGCGCCAGCAGCTTGCCGACTGCCAGCTCTGGGGCCAACGTCCTGACTTTC

clone_size: NA
d_call: TRBD2
v_call: TRBV4-1
j_call: TRBJ2-1
cdr3_aa: CASSQRLAGVDNEQFF
cdr3_nt: TGCGCCAGCAGCCAACGACTAGCGGGAGTAGACAATGAGCAGTTCTTC

clone_size: NA
d_call: TRBD2
v_call: TRBV5-1
j_call: TRBJ2-3
cdr3_aa: CASSPAVGSGRDTQYF
cdr3_nt: TGCGCCAGCAGCCCAGCAGTGGGTAGCGGGAGGGATACGCAGTATTTT

clone_size: NA
d_call: NA
v_call: TRBV5-1
j_call: TRBJ2-5
cdr3_aa: CASRRLEVETQYF
cdr3_nt: TGCGCCAGCAGACGCCTCGAGGTGGAGACCCAGTACTTC

clone_size: NA
d_call: NA
v_call: TRBV25-1
j_call: TRBJ1-4
cdr3_aa: CASSEGAATNEKLFF
cdr3_nt: TGTGCCAGCAGTGAAGGGGCTGCAACTAATGAAAAACTGTTTTTT